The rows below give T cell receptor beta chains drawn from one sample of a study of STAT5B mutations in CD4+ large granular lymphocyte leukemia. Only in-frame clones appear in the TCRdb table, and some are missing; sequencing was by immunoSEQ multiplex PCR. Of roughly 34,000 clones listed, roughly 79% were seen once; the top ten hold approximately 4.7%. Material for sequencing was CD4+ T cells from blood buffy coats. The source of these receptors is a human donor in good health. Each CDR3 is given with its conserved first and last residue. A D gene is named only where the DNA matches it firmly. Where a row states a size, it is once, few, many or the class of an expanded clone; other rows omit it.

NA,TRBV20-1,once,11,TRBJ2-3,CSARSGDTQYF,TGCAGTGCTAGGTCGGGAGATACGCAGTATTTT
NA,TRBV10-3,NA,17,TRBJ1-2,CAISGASKWAAALGYTF,TGTGCCATCAGTGGCGCTTCGAAATGGGCGGCGGCTTTAGGCTACACCTTC
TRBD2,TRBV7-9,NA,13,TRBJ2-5,CASSQAGGETQYF,TGTGCCAGCAGCCAAGCGGGAGGAGAGACCCAGTACTTC
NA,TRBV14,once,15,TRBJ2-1,CASSQTGPTILEQFF,TGTGCCAGCAGCCAAACCGGGCCAACTATACTCGAGCAGTTCTTC
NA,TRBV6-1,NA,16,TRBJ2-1,CASSEATGTPYNEQFF,TGTGCCAGCAGTGAAGCAACAGGCACCCCCTACAATGAGCAGTTCTTC
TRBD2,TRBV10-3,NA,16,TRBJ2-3,CASKREGGKSTDTQYF,TGTGCCAGTAAGCGGGAGGGGGGGAAGAGCACAGATACGCAGTATTTT
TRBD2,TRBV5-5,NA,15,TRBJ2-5,CASSLRLAGVETQYF,TGTGCCAGCAGCTTGCGGCTAGCGGGAGTGGAGACCCAGTACTTC
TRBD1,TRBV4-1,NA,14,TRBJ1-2,CASSQGTGFYGYTF,TGCGCCAGCAGCCAAGGGACAGGCTTCTATGGCTACACCTTC
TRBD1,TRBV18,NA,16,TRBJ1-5,CASSPGTGGNNQPQHF,TGTGCCAGCTCACCGGGTACAGGGGGTAACAATCAGCCCCAGCATTTT
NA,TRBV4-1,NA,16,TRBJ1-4,CASSHPPGAVNEKLFF,TGCGCCAGCAGCCACCCGCCAGGGGCGGTTAATGAAAAACTGTTTTTT
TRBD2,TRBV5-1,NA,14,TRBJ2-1,CASSLLSGSNEQFF,TGCGCCAGCAGCTTGCTTAGCGGGAGCAATGAGCAGTTCTTC
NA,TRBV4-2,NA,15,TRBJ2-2,CASSQVDRNTGELFF,TGTGCCAGCAGCCAAGTGGACAGAAACACCGGGGAGCTGTTTTTT
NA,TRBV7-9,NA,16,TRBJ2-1,CASSSPPQRLYNEQFF,TGTGCCAGCAGCTCGCCCCCGCAAAGACTTTACAATGAGCAGTTCTTC
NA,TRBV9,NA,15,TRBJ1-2,CASSASEGRIYGYTF,TGTGCCAGCAGCGCTTCGGAGGGCCGGATATATGGCTACACCTTC
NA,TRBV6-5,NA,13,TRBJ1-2,CASSFGGSLGYTF,TGTGCCAGCAGTTTTGGAGGCAGTCTGGGCTACACCTTC
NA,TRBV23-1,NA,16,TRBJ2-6,CASRGRSGSGANVLTF,TGCGCCAGCAGGGGAAGGTCTGGCTCTGGGGCCAACGTCCTGACTTTC
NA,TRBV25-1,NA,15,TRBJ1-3,CASSIAGSSGNTIYF,TGTGCCAGCAGCATAGCAGGGTCTTCTGGAAACACCATATATTTT
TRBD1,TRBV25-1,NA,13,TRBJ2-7,CASSGQGWYEQYF,TGTGCCAGCAGTGGACAGGGGTGGTACGAGCAGTACTTC
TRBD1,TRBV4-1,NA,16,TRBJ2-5,CASSRQTGGIQETQYF,TGCGCCAGCAGCCGACAGACAGGGGGCATTCAAGAGACCCAGTACTTC
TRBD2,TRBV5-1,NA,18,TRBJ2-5,CASSLGLAGKPFQETQYF,TGCGCCAGCAGCTTAGGACTAGCGGGAAAACCATTCCAAGAGACCCAGTACTTC
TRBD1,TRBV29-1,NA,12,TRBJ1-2,CSVDGTGGSYTF,TGCAGCGTTGATGGGACAGGGGGCAGCTACACCTTC
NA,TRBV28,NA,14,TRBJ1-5,CASSFGRGNQPQHF,TGTGCCAGCAGTTTCGGCAGGGGCAATCAGCCCCAGCATTTT
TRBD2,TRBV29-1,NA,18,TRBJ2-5,CSVIFMGTSGEVQETQYF,TGCAGCGTCATCTTCATGGGGACTAGCGGGGAAGTCCAAGAGACCCAGTACTTC
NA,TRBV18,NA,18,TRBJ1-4,CASSRTVATSSTDEKLFF,TGTGCCAGCTCACGGACAGTCGCAACTTCAAGCACGGATGAAAAACTGTTTTTT
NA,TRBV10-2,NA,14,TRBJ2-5,CASSEPQGGETQYF,TGCGCCAGCAGTGAACCACAGGGGGGGGAGACCCAGTACTTC
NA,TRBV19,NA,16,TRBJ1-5,CASSIAGDTRYQPQHF,TGTGCCAGTAGTATAGCGGGGGACACCAGGTATCAGCCCCAGCATTTT
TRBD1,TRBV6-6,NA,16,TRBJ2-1,CASRRSGTGLANEQFF,TGTGCCAGCAGGCGCTCCGGGACAGGTTTGGCCAATGAGCAGTTCTTC
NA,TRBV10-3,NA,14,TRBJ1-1,CAISERQENTEAFF,TGTGCCATCAGTGAGCGGCAGGAGAACACTGAAGCTTTCTTT
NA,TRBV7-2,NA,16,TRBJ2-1,CASSLFGSLTYNEQFF,TGTGCCAGCAGCTTATTCGGGAGTTTGACCTACAATGAGCAGTTCTTC
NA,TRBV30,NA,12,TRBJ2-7,CAWSLLAREQYF,TGTGCCTGGAGTCTGCTAGCGAGGGAGCAGTACTTC
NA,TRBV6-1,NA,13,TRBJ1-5,CASSEGWDMPQHF,TGTGCCAGCAGTGAAGGGTGGGACATGCCCCAGCATTTT
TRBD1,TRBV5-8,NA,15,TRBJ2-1,CASIWTGLNYNEQFF,TGTGCCAGCATATGGACAGGGTTAAACTACAATGAGCAGTTCTTC
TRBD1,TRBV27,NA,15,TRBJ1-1,CASSILQGAFTEAFF,TGTGCCAGCAGTATCCTACAGGGGGCGTTCACTGAAGCTTTCTTT